This entry lists 18 T cell receptor beta chains sequenced from one sample in a study of T-cell memory formation after mild COVID-19. TCRdb re-analysed the 5' RACE reads in MiXCR, keeping a single row per CDR3 protein. The sample contains approximately 260,000 distinct CDR3 sequences, roughly 17% of which appear only once. Sample: PBMCs or a T cell subset sorted from them (not recorded which). The source of these receptors is a man younger than 35 who had mild COVID-19 (a few samples of this study predate the infection). Cell type and time point are not known.

Of note for this clonotype: A junction boundary mismatches the germline segment, possibly from a read error. V and J are TRBV6-1 and TRBJ2-2, with D possibly matching TRBD1 (6 bases). The CDR3 length is 14 residues. Germline assignment: CDR1 MNHNS and CDR2 SASEGT. CDR3 in amino acids: CANSRTVNDGELFF. For the CDR3, the DNA is TGTGCCAACAGTCGGACAGTTAACGACGGGGAGCTGTTTTTT.

This clonotype was picked up a small number of times. The chain uses TRBV12-3 or TRBV12-4 and TRBJ2-3; D perhaps matches TRBD2 (6 bases). With 1 base removed from V and 3 bases from J, the gap between germline ends came to 17 bases. The CDR3 contains 17 residues. This CDR3 is CASSLGRGGEPTDTQYF. The CDR3 nucleotides read TGTGCCAGCAGTTTAGGTCGGGGCGGGGAACCTACAGATACGCAGTATTTT.

The chain links TRBV21-1 to TRBJ1-4; the table's D call, TRBD1, was not checked against the DNA. TRBV21-1 is labeled a pseudogene. The CDR3 consists of 15 residues. CDR3 residues: CASSKDKEADEKLFF. The CDR3 DNA is TGTGCCAGCAGCAAAGATAAGGAGGCGGATGAAAAACTGTTTTTT.

This clonotype was picked up a small number of times. In DNA, the CDR3 is TGTGCCAGCAGTCTCTTCGGGGGTAACTACGAGCAGTACGTC. Translation: CASSLFGGNYEQYV. V usage is TRBV28 and J usage is TRBJ2-7; tentative D call: TRBD2 (6 bases). The CDR3 has 14 amino acids. Germline CDR1 MDHEN, CDR2 SYDVKM. The V end lost 5 bases, the J end lost 3 bases, and 14 bases lay between the germline ends.

The chain couples TRBV27 to TRBJ1-4; tentative D call: TRBD1 (5 bases). Trimming removed 5 bases from V and 11 bases from J, with 24 bases in between. The germline V gene has CDR1 MNHEY and CDR2 SMNVEV (reference sequence). The CDR3 covers 16 residues. The CDR3 region is CASSPWGEDRTLKLFF. The CDR3 DNA sequence: TGTGCCAGCAGTCCCTGGGGGGAAGACCGCACCCTTAAACTGTTTTTT.

This clonotype was seen a handful of times. The chain uses TRBV7-9 and TRBJ2-7; no clear D gene. Deletions cut 5 bases from V and 7 bases from J, with 12 bases between. The length of the CDR3 is 12 residues. From germline, CDR1 is SEHNR and CDR2 FQNEAQ (reference sequence). The CDR3 loop reads CASSQAPGEQYV. The CDR3 nucleotides read TGTGCCAGCAGCCAAGCCCCCGGGGAGCAGTACGTC.

The rearrangement uses TRBV6-1 and TRBJ1-2; D gene unclear. CDR3 length: 14 amino acids. Germline V CDR1 and CDR2: MNHNS, SASEGT. Trimming cost V 6 bases and J 1 base, with 12 bases left between them. CDR3 in amino acids: CASSQRPDNYGYTF. The CDR3 coding sequence is TGTGCCAGCAGCCAGAGGCCGGATAACTATGGCTACACCTTC.

In its sample, this clonotype was seen a few times. The rearrangement uses TRBV11-2 and TRBJ2-5; D is unclear. The CDR3 is 12 residues long. V was trimmed by 8 bases and J by 5 bases, leaving 12 bases between them. CDR1 and CDR2 (germline): SGHAT, FQNNGV. DNA for the CDR3: TGTGCCAGCGGCGTGGGCGAGGAGACCCAGTACTTC. This gives the protein CASGVGEETQYF.

This clonotype was recorded a few times. The chain has TRBV7-2 and TRBJ2-1; D gene ambiguous. The CDR3 contains 14 residues. Per the germline V gene, CDR1 is SGHTA and CDR2 is FQGNSA. V was cut by 1 base and J by 6 bases, with 10 bases left in between. The CDR3, as DNA: TGTGCCAGCAGCTTAGAGATTTCCGTCAATGAGCAGTTCTTC. Translating gives CASSLEISVNEQFF. The full variable domain, completed using reference TRBV7-2 and TRBJ2-1, is GAGVSQSPSNKVTEKGKDVELRCDPISGHTALYWYRQSLGQGLEFLIYFQGNSAPDKSGLPSDRFSAERTGGSVSTLTIQRTQQEDSAVYLCASSLEISVNEQFFGPGTRLTVL.

The chain's CDR3 is CASSYGRTNQPQHF. CDR3 DNA sequence: TGTGCCAGCAGTTACGGCAGAACGAATCAGCCCCAGCATTTT. The genes are TRBV6-5 and TRBJ1-5, with D hard to call. V was clipped by 2 bases and J by 4 bases, with 9 bases between them. Germline CDR1 MNHEY, CDR2 SVGAGI. CDR3 size: 14 residues.

This clonotype was detected only a few times. This chain joins TRBV11-1 and TRBJ2-4; the D gene could be TRBD1 or TRBD2 (5 bases each). The CDR3 contains 15 residues. V was trimmed by 7 bases and J by 1 base, leaving 14 bases between them. Per the germline V gene, CDR1 is SGHAT and CDR2 is FQDESV (reference sequence). DNA of the CDR3: TGTGCCAGCACCCCCCGATGGGGGGCCAAAAACATTCAGTACTTC. Residues: CASTPRWGAKNIQYF.

This clonotype was seen repeatedly, ten times or more. The chain employs TRBV12-3 or TRBV12-4 and TRBJ2-2; the D gene is possibly TRBD2 (6 bases). This CDR3 contains 15 residues. V gave up 2 bases and J gave up 4 bases, with 11 bases separating them. CDR3 DNA sequence: TGTGCCAGCAGTTTATGGGGGAGGAGCACCGGGGAGCTGTTTTTT. Its translation: CASSLWGRSTGELFF.

The rearrangement links TRBV4-3 to TRBJ2-1; 8 nucleotides align to TRBD2. V shed 1 base, J shed 10 bases, and the junction held 12 bases outside the gene matches. Germline V lookup: CDR1 LGHNA, CDR2 YSLEER. The CDR3 loop spans 16 amino acids. This CDR3 is CASSQVDGGAEGEQFF. For the CDR3, the DNA is TGCGCCAGCAGCCAAGTGGACGGGGGGGCCGAGGGAGAGCAGTTCTTC.

This clonotype showed up just a few times. V and J are TRBV6-6 and TRBJ1-5, with D uncertain. Germline V lookup: CDR1 MNHNY, CDR2 SVGAGI (reference sequence). The ends were cut back, 6 bases at V and 0 bases at J, with 18 bases in the middle. This CDR3 has 17 amino acids. CDR3 sequence: CASSSPGGIYSNQPQHF. In DNA form, the CDR3 reads TGTGCCAGCAGCTCTCCGGGCGGGATTTATAGCAATCAGCCCCAGCATTTT.

This chain connects TRBV28 to TRBJ2-7; perhaps TRBD2 as D (6 bases). Germline V lookup: CDR1 MDHEN, CDR2 SYDVKM. V was trimmed by 2 bases and J by 2 bases, leaving 16 bases between them. The CDR3 extends over 16 amino acids. CDR3 sequence: CASSLRGGGAPYEQYV. The CDR3, as DNA: TGTGCCAGCAGTTTACGTGGCGGAGGGGCCCCCTACGAGCAGTACGTC.

V and J are TRBV28 and TRBJ2-5; weak D call: TRBD2 (7 bases). The CDR3 runs to 15 residues. CDR1 is MDHEN and CDR2 is SYDVKM in the germline V gene. Trimming removed 7 bases from V and 5 bases from J, with 20 bases in between. The CDR3 is CASTLVGGAGETQYF. The CDR3 nucleotides read TGTGCCAGCACCCTCGTAGGGGGGGCCGGGGAGACCCAGTACTTC.

The V and J genes are TRBV18 and TRBJ1-5; tentatively, D is TRBD1 (5 bases). Deletions cut 4 bases from V and 3 bases from J, with 13 bases between. CDR3 length equals 15 residues. Germline CDR1 is KGHSH and CDR2 is LQKENI. The CDR3 sequence: CASSQQDGSNQPQHF. Written as DNA, the CDR3 is TGTGCCAGCTCACAACAGGACGGCTCCAATCAGCCCCAGCATTTT.

The CDR3 DNA reads TGCAGTGCTAGCCCGCCACTAGCGACTAGCACAGATACGCAGTATTTT. Translated: CSASPPLATSTDTQYF. The chain carries TRBV20-1 and TRBJ2-3, with 7 bases matching TRBD2. CDR3 length: 16 amino acids. CDR1 is DFQATT and CDR2 is SNEGSKA in the germline V gene (reference sequence). V gave up 3 bases and J gave up 0 bases; unmatched junction bases: 9.